The 7 T cell receptor beta chains given below trace back to one sample, sequenced in a study of blood T cell repertoires in COVID-19. Profiling relied on immunoSEQ multiplex PCR, and the TCRdb table lists in-frame clones only, not all of them. The sample contains around 87,000 clones, 75% to 90% of which appear only once. Sequencing was carried out using peripheral blood. These TCRs come from a human donor with active COVID-19. The donor label of this sample is uncertain.

The chain employs TRBV6-5 and TRBJ2-1; 8 nucleotides align to TRBD2. Germline V gene sequence: CDR1 MNHEY, CDR2 SVGAGI. The V segment lost 0 bases and the J segment 4 bases; nucleotides outside the gene matches: 5. This CDR3 region has 16 residues. CDR3 nucleotides: TGTGCCAGCAGTTACTCACGTTCTAGCGGGTACAATGAGCAGTTCTTC. Protein: CASSYSRSSGYNEQFF.

This sequence joins TRBV4-1 and TRBJ1-6; no clear D gene. The germline V and J ends were trimmed by 0 bases and 1 base, with 13 bases remaining between them. The V gene's germline CDR1 is MGHRA and CDR2 YSYEKL. The CDR3 is 18 residues long. The CDR3 nucleotides read TGCGCCAGCAGCCAAGAAGGGCTGAGGGATTCCTATAATTCACCCCTCCACTTT. Its protein product is CASSQEGLRDSYNSPLHF.

This chain connects TRBV7-9 to TRBJ2-7; 7 bases map to TRBD1. V was pared by 1 base and J by 5 bases, with 5 bases of the junction left unmatched. CDR3 length: 14 residues. CDR1 is SEHNR and CDR2 is FQNEAQ in the germline V gene (reference sequence). The CDR3 reads CASSLGQGNHEQYF. In DNA form, the CDR3 reads TGTGCCAGCAGCTTAGGACAGGGAAACCACGAGCAGTACTTC. The full variable domain, its missing parts supplied by reference TRBV7-9 and TRBJ2-7, is DTGVSQNPRHKITKRGQNVTFRCDPISEHNRLYWYRQTLGQGPEFLTYFQNEAQLEKSRLLSDRFSAERPKGSFSTLEIQRTEQGDSAMYLCASSLGQGNHEQYFGPGTRLTVT.

In this sample, this clone turned up once. The chain has TRBV19 and TRBJ1-1; D not resolved. Germline V CDR1 and CDR2: LNHDA, SQIVND (reference sequence). CDR3 length equals 14 residues. V lost 4 bases, J lost 4 bases, and 13 bases lay in between. CDR3 DNA: TGTGCCAGTAGTAGGGCGGGAGAGGGCACTGAAGCTTTCTTT. It codes for CASSRAGEGTEAFF.

This chain joins TRBV5-1 and TRBJ2-2, with a tentative D call TRBD1 (6 bases). Germline V gene lookup returns CDR1 SGHRS and CDR2 YFSETQ. Trimming left V 0 bases short and J 4 bases short, with 16 bases between. This CDR3 spans 17 amino acids. The CDR3 sequence is CASSLERGTWATGELFF. DNA for the CDR3: TGCGCCAGCAGCTTGGAAAGGGGGACCTGGGCCACCGGGGAGCTGTTTTTT.

This chain joins TRBV28 and TRBJ2-3; 8 bases are shared with TRBD2. The length of the CDR3 is 15 residues. The V and J ends lost 8 bases and 7 bases, in that order; junction bases with no gene match: 14. Germline CDR1 reads MDHEN; CDR2 reads SYDVKM. CDR3 loop: CASLPPRGGRNTQYF. The CDR3 DNA follows: TGTGCCAGCTTGCCCCCACGGGGGGGCAGGAATACGCAGTATTTT.

This clone was counted once. The chain links TRBV19 to TRBJ2-3, with D possibly being TRBD2 (5 bases). The germline V and J ends were trimmed by 1 base and 1 base, with 12 bases remaining between them. The germline V gene encodes CDR1 LNHDA and CDR2 SQIVND (reference sequence). The CDR3 has 16 amino acids. CDR3 DNA: TGTGCCAGTAGTATAGGTAGCGTGGGAGGCACAGATACGCAGTATTTT. This sequence encodes CASSIGSVGGTDTQYF.